The text below deals with one T cell receptor beta chain. Its cognate antigen is unknown. CDR1 SGHAT and CDR2 FQDESV come from the germline V gene (reference sequence). CDR3 length equals 15 residues. After removal of 5 bases from V and 3 bases from J, the junction contained 7 bases not matched to a gene. This sample was included in a study of shared clonotypes between healthy human individuals. Terminally differentiated effector memory CD45RA+ cells were excluded by CCR7 positive selection of CD45RO-negative cells. Study-wide results and caveats: Naive subsets generally had larger estimated richness than memory subsets.

Sorted-subset replicate PCRs used 200 ng DNA, some 30,000 T cell genomes. In the original analysis: ImmunoSEQ supplied junction-only sequences lacking quality scores, so filtering was different. Generated by immunoSEQ multiplex PCR, the TCRdb table keeps only in-frame clones and is missing some. V and J calls and clone size are those listed in that table; D and trimming were worked out from the DNA. The sample lists 700,000 to 950,000 clones, 96% occurring once. The V call is TRBV11-1, the J call TRBJ2-3; 8 nucleotides line up with TRBD1. Sequenced material: naive CD8+ T cells sorted from blood. The clonotype comes from a man younger than 40 in good health. The CDR3, as DNA: TGTGCCAGCAGCCATCCGGGACAGGTAACAGATACGCAGTATTTT. This translates into CASSHPGQVTDTQYF.